This T cell receptor (beta chain) comes out of a study of T cell responses to AZD1222 COVID-19 vaccine. V shed 5 bases, J shed 0 bases, and the junction held 8 bases outside the gene matches. This CDR3 has 16 amino acids. Per germline, CDR1 SGHRS and CDR2 YFSETQ. Clones were sequenced by immunoSEQ multiplex PCR, and TCRdb holds only the in-frame ones, with some missing. This sample has nearly 90,000 clones, with around nine tenths found just once. The TCR comes from an adult who received the AZD1222 COVID-19 vaccine. The source material was peripheral blood, sampled 28 days after the second AZD1222 dose. The chain carries TRBV5-1 and TRBJ2-7; 10 nucleotides match TRBD2. CDR3: CASSTASGGSSYEQYF. CDR3 DNA: TGCGCCAGCAGTACGGCTAGCGGGGGAAGCTCCTACGAGCAGTACTTC.